This entry lists 23 T cell receptor beta chains sequenced from one sample in a study of PD-1 blockade in classical Hodgkin lymphoma. Some clones are missing from TCRdb's copy, which holds only in-frame ones; the method was immunoSEQ multiplex PCR. The sample has about 7,800 clones, 65% to 85% seen once. This sample's time point: cycle 4 day 1 (C4D1), after 6 weeks of nivolumab. There was relapse after autologous stem cell transplantation in every patient, and there was variation in brentuximab vedotin exposure. After thawing, PBMCs were subjected to magnetic negative selection to isolate CD8+ T cells. The sequencing here drew on CD8+ T cells from blood, taken before the fourth cycle of nivolumab. Source of these receptors: a human donor with classical Hodgkin lymphoma.

The chain couples TRBV9 to TRBJ1-3, with no clear D. Germline values: CDR1 SGDLS, CDR2 YYNGEE. Trimming shortened V by 3 bases and J by 1 base, and 14 bases separated the two germline ends. This CDR3 region has 16 residues. The chain's CDR3 is CASSGPGGFSGNTIYF. CDR3 sequence (DNA): TGTGCCAGCAGCGGCCCGGGAGGTTTTTCTGGAAACACCATATATTTT.

V usage is TRBV5-8 and J usage is TRBJ1-5; TRBD1 matches at 8 bases. V lost 4 bases and J lost 0; bases outside the gene matches: 3. In germline, CDR1 is SGHTS, CDR2 YDEGEE. The CDR3 is 15 amino acids. CDR3: CASSVDRASNQPQHF. The CDR3 DNA reads TGTGCCAGCAGCGTGGACAGGGCTAGCAATCAGCCCCAGCATTTT.

The CDR3 bases are TGCGCCAGCAGCCAAGGACCTAGCTCTGGGGCCAACGTCCTGACTTTC. Its protein product is CASSQGPSSGANVLTF. The chain combines TRBV4-1 with TRBJ2-6; D is unclear. V dropped 1 base and J dropped 0 bases, with 7 bases sitting between them. The CDR3 runs to 16 residues. Germline CDR1 MGHRA, CDR2 YSYEKL.

The V call is TRBV4-1, the J call TRBJ2-3; no firm D call. CDR1 MGHRA and CDR2 YSYEKL come from the germline V gene. This CDR3 has 15 amino acids. V was trimmed by 0 bases and J by 0 bases, leaving 7 bases between them. In DNA form, the CDR3 reads TGCGCCAGCAGCCAAGATCAAGTTAGCACAGATACGCAGTATTTT. This encodes CASSQDQVSTDTQYF.

The chain couples TRBV5-6 to TRBJ1-2; possible D gene TRBD1, 5 bases. This CDR3 contains 12 residues. CDR1 is SGHDT, CDR2 YYEEEE, per germline. Trimming removed 3 bases at V and 8 bases at J, with 11 bases between. CDR3 sequence reads: CASSSQGRGYTF. The CDR3 DNA sequence: TGTGCCAGCAGCTCGCAGGGACGCGGCTACACCTTC.

By its share, this clone is large. This sequence joins TRBV9 and TRBJ2-2, with D perhaps matching TRBD1 (6 bases). The V gene lost 0 bases and the J gene lost 1 base, with 7 bases spanning the gap. Germline CDR1 reads SGDLS; CDR2 reads YYNGEE. The CDR3 covers 15 residues. For the CDR3, the DNA is TGTGCCAGCAGCGTAGAACAGGGGAACACCGGGGAGCTGTTTTTT. It is translated as CASSVEQGNTGELFF.

J is TRBJ2-1 and V is TRBV27; TRBD2 aligns across 7 bases. The V gene end was trimmed by 3 bases and the J gene end by 1 base; junction bases not matched to a gene: 3. Germline CDR1 MNHEY, CDR2 SMNVEV (reference sequence). The length of the CDR3 is 15 residues. The CDR3 DNA follows: TGTGCCAGCAGTTTTAGCGGGTGGTCCTACAATGAGCAGTTCTTC. Translation: CASSFSGWSYNEQFF.

This chain joins TRBV7-3 and TRBJ2-1, with D tentatively TRBD1 or TRBD2 (5 bases each). The CDR3 is made up of 17 amino acids. Germline lookup yields CDR1 SGHTA and CDR2 FQGTGA. V lost 0 bases to trimming and J lost 5 bases, with 17 bases between them. CDR3 sequence: CASSLTRSGTVDNEQFF. In nucleotides, the CDR3 is TGTGCCAGCAGCTTAACCCGTTCCGGGACGGTAGACAATGAGCAGTTCTTC.

V gene TRBV7-6 combines with J gene TRBJ2-2, with D tentatively TRBD1 (5 bases). Trimming stripped 5 bases from V and 6 bases from J, with 10 bases between. CDR1 and CDR2 (germline): SGHVS, FNYEAQ. The CDR3 is made up of 13 amino acids. The DNA for the CDR3 is TGTGCCAGCAGCCAAGGGGCTCCCGGGGAGCTGTTTTTT. Residues: CASSQGAPGELFF.

This sequence joins TRBV9 and TRBJ2-5; 9 bases are shared with TRBD2. CDR1 and CDR2 (germline): SGDLS, YYNGEE. Trimming removed 2 bases from V and 1 base from J; junction bases left unmatched: 3. The CDR3 length is 15 residues. The CDR3 is CASSVSGRPQETQYF. The CDR3 DNA reads TGTGCCAGCAGCGTGAGCGGGAGGCCCCAAGAGACCCAGTACTTC.

The CDR3 DNA reads TGTGCCAGCAGCTCGGGACAGGGGGAATCACCCCTCCACTTT. Its translation: CASSSGQGESPLHF. This chain uses TRBV11-3 with TRBJ1-6, with 11 bases aligning to TRBD1. The CDR3 runs to 14 residues. Unmatched junction bases numbered 3, after V lost 4 bases and J lost 10 bases. The germline CDR1 and CDR2 sequences are SGHNT and YENEEA. The full variable domain, completed using reference TRBV11-3 and TRBJ1-6, is EAGVVQSPRYKIIEKKQPVAFWCNPISGHNTLYWYLQNLGQGPELLIRYENEEAVDDSQLPKDRFSAERLKGVDSTLKIQPAELGDSAVYLCASSSGQGESPLHFGNGTRLTVT.

V gene TRBV9 combines with J gene TRBJ2-7, with a tentative D call TRBD2 (5 bases). The CDR3 runs 14 residues. Germline lookup yields CDR1 SGDLS and CDR2 YYNGEE. Trimming removed 4 bases at V and 4 bases at J, with 15 bases between. DNA for the CDR3: TGTGCCAGCAGCCCGTCGACGAGGGAGTACGAGCAGTACTTC. This encodes CASSPSTREYEQYF. Drawing the rest from reference TRBV9 and TRBJ2-7, the complete variable domain is DSGVTQTPKHLITATGQRVTLRCSPRSGDLSVYWYQQSLDQGLQFLIQYYNGEERAKGNILERFSAQQFPDLHSELNLSSLELGDSALYFCASSPSTREYEQYFGPGTRLTVT.

The genes are TRBV6-5 and TRBJ1-2, with D possibly TRBD1 on 6 matching bases. Between the trimmed V and J ends, which lost 4 bases and 5 bases, there was a span of 8 bases. The CDR3 extends over 12 amino acids. In germline, CDR1 is MNHEY, CDR2 SVGAGI. In DNA, the CDR3 is TGTGCCAGCAGTTTGGGGGCTTATGGCTACACCTTC. Residues: CASSLGAYGYTF.

V gene TRBV9 combines with J gene TRBJ2-3; TRBD2 matches at 9 bases. The J segment lost 2 bases and the V segment lost 3 bases, leaving 4 bases of the junction unmatched. This CDR3 region has 15 residues. Per germline, CDR1 SGDLS and CDR2 YYNGEE. CDR3 residues: CASSGLAGLTDTQYF. DNA of the CDR3: TGTGCCAGCAGCGGTCTAGCGGGGCTCACAGATACGCAGTATTTT.

The table lists this clone with a count of one. The rearrangement joins TRBV19 to TRBJ2-5; D unresolved. Germline V CDR1 and CDR2: LNHDA, SQIVND (reference sequence). There are 14 residues in the CDR3. With 1 base removed from V and 5 bases from J, the gap between germline ends came to 11 bases. The CDR3 DNA sequence: TGTGCCAGTAGTATAGTCGGTAGCTCGGAGACCCAGTACTTC. Protein product: CASSIVGSSETQYF.

The V and J genes are TRBV6-5 and TRBJ1-5, with D unresolved. This CDR3 contains 13 residues. V lost 2 bases, J lost 3 bases, and 5 bases lay in between. Germline V gives CDR1 MNHEY, CDR2 SVGAGI. The CDR3 reads CASSYVANQPQHF. For the CDR3, the DNA is TGTGCCAGCAGTTACGTGGCCAATCAGCCCCAGCATTTT.

The gene calls are TRBV11-2 and TRBJ1-2; unclear D gene. This CDR3 is built from 14 residues. Trimming pared 1 base from V and 4 bases from J, leaving 10 bases between. The germline V gene encodes CDR1 SGHAT and CDR2 FQNNGV. The CDR3 is CASSLATAAYGYTF. The DNA for the CDR3 is TGTGCCAGCAGCTTAGCTACGGCAGCCTATGGCTACACCTTC.

The chain combines TRBV10-3 with TRBJ2-5, with D possibly TRBD1 on 7 matching bases. This CDR3 has 13 amino acids. Germline V gene lookup returns CDR1 ENHRY and CDR2 SYGVKD. The CDR3 DNA reads as TGTGCTACGGCGGAGGGGGCGAGGGAGACCCAGTACTTC. Protein product: CATAEGARETQYF.

J is TRBJ2-1 and V is TRBV7-8, with 7 positions matching TRBD2. Germline CDR1 reads SGHVS; CDR2 reads FQNEAQ. The CDR3 loop spans 15 amino acids. V gave up 5 bases and J gave up 5 bases; unmatched junction bases: 9. CDR3 sequence: CASSPRGGRNNEQFF. CDR3 DNA sequence: TGTGCCAGCAGCCCACGGGGCGGGAGAAACAATGAGCAGTTCTTC. The entire variable domain, with the rest obtained from reference TRBV7-8 and TRBJ2-1, is as follows: GAGVSQSPRYKVAKRGQDVALRCDPISGHVSLFWYQQALGQGPEFLTYFQNEAQLDKSGLPSDRFFAERPEGSVSTLKIQRTQQEDSAVYLCASSPRGGRNNEQFFGPGTRLTVL.

V and J are TRBV7-3 and TRBJ2-2, with D tentatively TRBD2 (6 bases). The CDR3 extends over 14 amino acids. The V end was cut by 5 bases, the J end by 3 bases, with 10 bases between. Germline lookup yields CDR1 SGHTA and CDR2 FQGTGA. The CDR3, as DNA: TGTGCCAGCAGCCCCCGGGGGTACACCGGGGAGCTGTTTTTT. Protein: CASSPRGYTGELFF.

V gene TRBV7-4 combines with J gene TRBJ2-7; 9 bases fit TRBD1. V gave up 6 bases and J gave up 0 bases; unmatched junction bases: 9. The CDR3 covers 16 residues. Germline CDR1 is SGHVT and CDR2 is SQSDAQ. CDR3 bases: TGTGCCAGCAGTTTAACCGGGACAGGGATCTCCTACGAGCAGTACTTC. It codes for CASSLTGTGISYEQYF.

This rearrangement joins TRBV7-2 to TRBJ1-2; unclear D gene. V was cut by 3 bases and J by 4 bases, with 9 bases left in between. This CDR3 spans 13 amino acids. Germline V gene sequence: CDR1 SGHTA, CDR2 FQGNSA. CDR3 bases: TGTGCCAGCAGCTTCCCAGGTTTCTATGGCTACACCTTC. Its translation: CASSFPGFYGYTF.

The chain combines TRBV11-2 with TRBJ2-2, with 15 bases lining up with TRBD2. The V and J ends lost 4 bases and 5 bases, in that order; junction bases with no gene match: 11. CDR1 and CDR2 from the germline V gene are SGHAT and FQNNGV. This CDR3 comprises 19 residues. DNA of the CDR3: TGTGCCAGCAGCTCAGCCCCCGGGACTAGCGGGGGGCGGACCGGGGAGCTGTTTTTT. Translating gives CASSSAPGTSGGRTGELFF.